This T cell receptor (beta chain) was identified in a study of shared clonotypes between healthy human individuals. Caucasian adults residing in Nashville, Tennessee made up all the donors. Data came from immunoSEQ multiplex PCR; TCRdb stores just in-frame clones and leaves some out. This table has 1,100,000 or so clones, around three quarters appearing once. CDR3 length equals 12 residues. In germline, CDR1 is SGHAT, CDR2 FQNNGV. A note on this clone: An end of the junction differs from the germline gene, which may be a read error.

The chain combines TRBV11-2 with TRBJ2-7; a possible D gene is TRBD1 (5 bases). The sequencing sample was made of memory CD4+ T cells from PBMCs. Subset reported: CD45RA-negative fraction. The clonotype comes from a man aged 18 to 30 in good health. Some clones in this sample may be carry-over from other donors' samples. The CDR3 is CASSVDRDEQYF. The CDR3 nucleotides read TGTGCCAGCAGCGTAGACAGAGACGAGCAGTACTTC.